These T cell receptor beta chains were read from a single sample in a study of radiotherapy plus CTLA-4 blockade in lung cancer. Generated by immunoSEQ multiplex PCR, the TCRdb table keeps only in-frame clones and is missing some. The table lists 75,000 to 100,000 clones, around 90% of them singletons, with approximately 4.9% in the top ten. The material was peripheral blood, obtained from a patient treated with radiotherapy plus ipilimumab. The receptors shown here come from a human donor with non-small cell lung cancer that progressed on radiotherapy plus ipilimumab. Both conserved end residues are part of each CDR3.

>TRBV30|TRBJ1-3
CAWSSTGGPGNTIYF
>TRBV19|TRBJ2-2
CASTYGDLTNTGELFF
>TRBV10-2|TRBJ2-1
CASGLAGGLRHNEQFF
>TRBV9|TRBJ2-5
CASTSSTEELETQYF
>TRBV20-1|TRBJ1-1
CSATDTEAFF
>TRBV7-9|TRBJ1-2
CASSPPGGQGSYGYTF
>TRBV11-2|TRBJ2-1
CASSAMGNEQFF
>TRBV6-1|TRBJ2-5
CASSEQAGTLETQYF
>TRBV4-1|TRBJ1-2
CASSQEATGIHYGYTF
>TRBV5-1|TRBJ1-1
CASSLVAVNTEAFF
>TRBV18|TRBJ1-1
CASSPKVNTEAFF
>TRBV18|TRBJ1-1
CASSSRGGLDTEAFF
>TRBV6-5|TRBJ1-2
CASSYNRQGGGYTF
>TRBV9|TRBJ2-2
CASSPRDIMNTGELFF
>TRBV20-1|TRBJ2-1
CSASRSNEQFF
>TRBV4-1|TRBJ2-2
CASSLRDQNTGELFF
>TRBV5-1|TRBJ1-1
CASSSGQGNTEAFF
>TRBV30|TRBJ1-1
CAWSVGRGYEAFF
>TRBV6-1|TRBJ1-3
CASNSPDRSGNTIYF
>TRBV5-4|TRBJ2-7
CASSLVPFPVVRSEQYF
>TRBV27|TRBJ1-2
CASRFQGYEGYTF
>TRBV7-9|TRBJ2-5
CASVGYGETQYF
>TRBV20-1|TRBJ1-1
CSAREGVEAFF
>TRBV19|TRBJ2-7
CASSRQGVHEQYF
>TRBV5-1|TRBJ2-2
CASSLVAGDPGELFF
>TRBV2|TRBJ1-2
CASRTGRKNYGYTF
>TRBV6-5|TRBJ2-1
CASRGTGPTNEQFF
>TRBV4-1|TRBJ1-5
CASSQEDRVQPQHF
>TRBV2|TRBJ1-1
CASRPAGGSVNTEAFF
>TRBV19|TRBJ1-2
CASSIFPGEINYGYTF
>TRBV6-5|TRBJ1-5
CASYSNQPQHF
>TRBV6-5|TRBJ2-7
CASSYSEQHEQYF
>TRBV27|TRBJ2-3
CASSLAGATDTQYF
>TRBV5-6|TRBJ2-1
CASSLGDNEQFF
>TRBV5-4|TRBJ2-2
CASSPPGTGGTGELFF
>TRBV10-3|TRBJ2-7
CAISEIQASSYEQYF
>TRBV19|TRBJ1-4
CASTQGQRTNEKLFF
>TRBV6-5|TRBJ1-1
CASSSRTGNTEAFF
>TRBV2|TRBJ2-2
CASSDRGVGELFF
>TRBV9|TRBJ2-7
CASSVGGGEQYF
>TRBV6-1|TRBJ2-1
CASSEVASGRDEQFF
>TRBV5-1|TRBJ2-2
CASSLPGLAGTSGELFF
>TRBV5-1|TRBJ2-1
CASSQGYLAYNEQFF
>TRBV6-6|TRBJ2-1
CASSSRLAGAVNEQFF
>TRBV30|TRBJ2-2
CAWSRYRATGELFF
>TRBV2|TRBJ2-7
CASRTDRGSYEQYF
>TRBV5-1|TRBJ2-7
CASSLVLAGGLGEQYF
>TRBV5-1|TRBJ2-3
CASSRLSSGRADTQYF
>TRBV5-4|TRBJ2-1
CASSSKTSGSLNEQFF
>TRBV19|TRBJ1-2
CASSIWAKTNYGYTF
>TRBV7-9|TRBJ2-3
CASSFGQGRADTQYF
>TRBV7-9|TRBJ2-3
CASSSTPGRVDTQYF
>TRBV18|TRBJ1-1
CASSPQFGGPPHTEAFF
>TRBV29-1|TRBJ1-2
CSVEAWPGGYTF
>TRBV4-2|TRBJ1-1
CASSQTPGQGIMNTEAFF
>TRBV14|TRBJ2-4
CASSPIRGKNIQYF
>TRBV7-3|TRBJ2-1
CASSLNGNEQFF
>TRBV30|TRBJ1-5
CAWSVGLDQPQHF